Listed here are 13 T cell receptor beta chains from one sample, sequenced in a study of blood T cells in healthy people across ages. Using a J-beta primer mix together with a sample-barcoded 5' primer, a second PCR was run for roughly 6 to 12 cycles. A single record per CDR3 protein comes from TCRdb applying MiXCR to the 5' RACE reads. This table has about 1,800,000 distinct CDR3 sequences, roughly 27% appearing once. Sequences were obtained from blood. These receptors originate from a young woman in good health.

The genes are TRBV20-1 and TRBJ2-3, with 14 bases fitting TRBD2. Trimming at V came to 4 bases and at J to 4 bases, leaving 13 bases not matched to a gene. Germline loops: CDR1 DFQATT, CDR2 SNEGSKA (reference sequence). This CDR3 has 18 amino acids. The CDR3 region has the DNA TGCAGTGCTACCGGACTAGCGGGAGGCCTACTAAGAGCAGATACGCAGTATTTT. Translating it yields CSATGLAGGLLRADTQYF.

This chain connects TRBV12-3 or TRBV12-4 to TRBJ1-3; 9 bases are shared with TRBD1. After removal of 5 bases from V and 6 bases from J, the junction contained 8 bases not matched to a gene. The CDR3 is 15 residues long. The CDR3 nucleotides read TGTGCCAGCAGTCCATCCGGGACAGGGCAAAACACCATATATTTT. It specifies CASSPSGTGQNTIYF.

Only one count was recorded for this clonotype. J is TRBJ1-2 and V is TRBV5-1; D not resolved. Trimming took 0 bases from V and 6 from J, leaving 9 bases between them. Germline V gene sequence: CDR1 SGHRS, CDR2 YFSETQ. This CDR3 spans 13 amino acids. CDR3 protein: CASSLEASNGYTF. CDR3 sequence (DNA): TGCGCCAGCAGCTTGGAGGCGTCCAATGGCTACACCTTC.

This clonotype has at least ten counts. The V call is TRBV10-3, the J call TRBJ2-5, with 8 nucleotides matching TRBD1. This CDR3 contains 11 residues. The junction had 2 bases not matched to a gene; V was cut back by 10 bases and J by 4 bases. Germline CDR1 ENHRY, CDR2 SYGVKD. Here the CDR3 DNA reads TGTGCCACGGGGACAGGAGAGACCCAGTACTTC. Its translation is CATGTGETQYF.

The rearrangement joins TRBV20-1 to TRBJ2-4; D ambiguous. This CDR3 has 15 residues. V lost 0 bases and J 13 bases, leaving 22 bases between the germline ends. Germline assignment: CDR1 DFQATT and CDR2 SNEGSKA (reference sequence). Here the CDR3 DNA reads TGCAGTGCTAGAGATGGGAACGGAAATTACAATGAGCAGTACTTC. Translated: CSARDGNGNYNEQYF.

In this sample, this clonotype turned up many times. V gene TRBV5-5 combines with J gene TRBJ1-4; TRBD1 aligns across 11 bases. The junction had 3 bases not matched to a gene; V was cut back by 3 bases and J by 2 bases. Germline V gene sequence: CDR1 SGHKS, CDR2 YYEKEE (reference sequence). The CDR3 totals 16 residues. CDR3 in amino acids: CASSSGQGVTNEKLFF. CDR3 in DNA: TGTGCCAGCAGCTCGGGACAGGGGGTGACTAATGAAAAACTGTTTTTT.

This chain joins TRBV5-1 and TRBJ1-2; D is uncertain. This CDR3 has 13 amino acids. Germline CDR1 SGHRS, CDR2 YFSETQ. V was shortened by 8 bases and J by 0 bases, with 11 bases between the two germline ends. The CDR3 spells CARSSATNYGYTF. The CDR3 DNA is TGCGCCAGATCTTCAGCCACTAACTATGGCTACACCTTC.

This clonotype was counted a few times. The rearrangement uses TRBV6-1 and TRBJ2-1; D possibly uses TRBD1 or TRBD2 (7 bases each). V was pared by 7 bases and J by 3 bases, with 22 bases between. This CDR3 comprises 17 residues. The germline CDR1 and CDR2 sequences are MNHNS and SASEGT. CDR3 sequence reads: CASNKGGLAVIYNEQFF. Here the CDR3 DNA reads TGTGCCAGCAACAAAGGGGGCCTAGCGGTTATCTACAATGAGCAGTTCTTC.

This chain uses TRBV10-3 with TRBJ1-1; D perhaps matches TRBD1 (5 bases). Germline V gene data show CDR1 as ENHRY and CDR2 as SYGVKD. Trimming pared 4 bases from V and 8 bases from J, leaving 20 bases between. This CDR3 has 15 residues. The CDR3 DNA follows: TGTGCCATCAGTGCCGAATATTGGGGGAGTCAGGAAGCTTTCTTT. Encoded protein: CAISAEYWGSQEAFF.

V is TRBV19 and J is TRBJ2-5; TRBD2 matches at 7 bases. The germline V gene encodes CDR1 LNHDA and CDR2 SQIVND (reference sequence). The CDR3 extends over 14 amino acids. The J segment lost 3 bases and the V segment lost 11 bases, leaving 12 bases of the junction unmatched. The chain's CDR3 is CALPPGGLEETQYF. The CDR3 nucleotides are TGTGCCCTACCACCGGGAGGACTAGAAGAGACCCAGTACTTC.

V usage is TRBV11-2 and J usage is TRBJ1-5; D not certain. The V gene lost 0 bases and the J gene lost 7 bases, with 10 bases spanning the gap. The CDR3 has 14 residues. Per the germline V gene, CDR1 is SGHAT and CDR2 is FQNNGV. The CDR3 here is CASSLDAGRQPQHF. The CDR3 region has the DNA TGTGCCAGCAGCTTAGATGCGGGAAGGCAGCCCCAGCATTTT.

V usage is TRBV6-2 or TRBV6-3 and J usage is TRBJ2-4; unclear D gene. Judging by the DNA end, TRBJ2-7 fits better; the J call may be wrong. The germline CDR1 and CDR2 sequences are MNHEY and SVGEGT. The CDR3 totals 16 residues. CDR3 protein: CASSPRFGRVSYEQYF. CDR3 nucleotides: TGTGCCAGCAGTCCTCGTTTCGGCCGTGTCTCCTACGAGCAGTACTTC.

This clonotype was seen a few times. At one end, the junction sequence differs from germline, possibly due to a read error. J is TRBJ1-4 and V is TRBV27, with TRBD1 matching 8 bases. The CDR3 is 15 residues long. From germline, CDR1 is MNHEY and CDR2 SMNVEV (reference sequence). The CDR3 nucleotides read TGTGCCAGCAGTCTATCAGGACAGGGTAATGAAAAACTGTTTTTT. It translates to CASSLSGQGNEKLFF.